This T cell receptor beta chain is drawn from a study of sequential checkpoint blockade in melanoma. Data came from immunoSEQ multiplex PCR; TCRdb stores just in-frame clones and leaves some out. The sample carries approximately 34,000 clones, about 83% recorded once. Documented treatment: randomized to nivolumab then ipilimumab (arm A) or the reverse (arm B). From thawed PBMCs, live CD3+CD8+ cells negative for CD19 and CD56 were sorted. This receptor was taken from a human donor with melanoma. The material sequenced was CD8+ T cells sorted from blood (inferred from file names), taken from a patient given nivolumab and ipilimumab in sequence.

CDR3 loop: CASSLLGTGSSYGYTF. Written as DNA, the CDR3 is TGTGCCAGCAGCTTACTCGGGACAGGGTCTAGCTATGGCTACACCTTC. The rearrangement uses TRBV7-9 and TRBJ1-2; 9 positions agree with TRBD1. This CDR3 contains 16 residues. Looked up from germline, CDR1 is SEHNR and CDR2 is FQNEAQ (reference sequence). Trimming took 2 bases from V and 4 from J; bases not matched to a gene: 8.